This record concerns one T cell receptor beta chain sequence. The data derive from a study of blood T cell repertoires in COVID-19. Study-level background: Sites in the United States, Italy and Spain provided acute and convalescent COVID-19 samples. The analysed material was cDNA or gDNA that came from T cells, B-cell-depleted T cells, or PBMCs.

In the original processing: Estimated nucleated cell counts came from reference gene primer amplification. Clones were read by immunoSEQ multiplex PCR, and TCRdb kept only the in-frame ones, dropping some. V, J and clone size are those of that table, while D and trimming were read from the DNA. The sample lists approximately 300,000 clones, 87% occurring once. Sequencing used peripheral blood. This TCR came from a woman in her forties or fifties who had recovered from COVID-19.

CDR3 loop: CASSPLSLTGGTEAFF. The CDR3 DNA sequence: TGCGCCAGCAGCCCCTTAAGTCTGACAGGGGGAACTGAAGCTTTCTTT. The chain links TRBV4-1 to TRBJ1-1; TRBD1 agrees at 9 bases. CDR1 is MGHRA, CDR2 YSYEKL, per germline. The CDR3 is 16 amino acids. Unmatched junction bases numbered 11, after V lost 4 bases and J lost 5 bases.